This is a list of T cell receptor beta chains from one sample in a study of T cell responses to AZD1222 COVID-19 vaccine. TCRdb keeps only in-frame clones here, not all; method: immunoSEQ multiplex PCR. Of roughly 150,000 clones listed, roughly nine tenths were seen once; the top ten hold approximately 5.1%. Material: peripheral blood, obtained on day 0 of AZD1222 vaccination. These receptor sequences come from an adult in good health. Both conserved end residues are part of each CDR3. D genes are given only for firm matches. Only part of the rows carry a size: once, few, many, or a class if the clone is expanded.

cdr3_nt cdr3_aa d_call j_call v_call clone_size
TGTGCCAGTAGTATGTCTGAAGGCAGGGGGTACACTGAAGCTTTCTTT CASSMSEGRGYTEAFF TRBD1 TRBJ1-1 TRBV19 NA
TGTGCCAGTAGTATGGACAGGGGGAACACTGAAGCTTTCTTT CASSMDRGNTEAFF TRBD1 TRBJ1-1 TRBV19 NA
TGTGCCAGCAGCCAAGCTGGACAACTAGGCATCTACGAGCAGTACTTC CASSQAGQLGIYEQYF NA TRBJ2-7 TRBV4-2 NA
TGTGCCACCAGAACCGCAGGGGGAGGCTACACCTTC CATRTAGGGYTF TRBD1 TRBJ1-2 TRBV28 NA
TGTGCCAGCAGCAGCGGCGGTTCCCTTTTCGAGCAGTACTTC CASSSGGSLFEQYF NA TRBJ2-7 TRBV28 NA
TGTGCCAGCAGTTTCCCACAAGTTACCTACAATGAGCAGTTCTTC CASSFPQVTYNEQFF NA TRBJ2-1 TRBV28 NA
TGTGCCAGCAGCAGGGACCACTACGAGCAGTACTTC CASSRDHYEQYF NA TRBJ2-7 TRBV12-3/TRBV12-4 NA
TGTGCCACCAGCCCGCCCGGGAACCAGCCCCAGCATTTT CATSPPGNQPQHF NA TRBJ1-5 TRBV15 NA
TGTGCCAGCAGCGTAGGGGGGAACACCGGGGAGCTGTTTTTT CASSVGGNTGELFF NA TRBJ2-2 TRBV28 NA
TGTGCCAGCAGTGGGACTGTTTATGAAAAACTGTTTTTT CASSGTVYEKLFF NA TRBJ1-4 TRBV6-6 NA
TGCGCCAGCAGCCAGCAGCCACAGGCGAACTATGGCTACACCTTC CASSQQPQANYGYTF NA TRBJ1-2 TRBV4-3 few
TGCGCCAGCGCACCGGGGGGGTCGGGAGTTAATGAGCAGTTCTTC CASAPGGSGVNEQFF TRBD2 TRBJ2-1 TRBV10-1 NA
TGTGCCAGCGTAACGGAAAGGTCCATATATTTT CASVTERSIYF NA TRBJ1-3 TRBV6-6 NA
TGTGCCAGCTCCCTTACGGACTCGAACACTGAAGCTTTCTTT CASSLTDSNTEAFF NA TRBJ1-1 TRBV18 NA
TGTGCCAGCAGCTTTGGACGGGCGAGGGCTGGAAACACCATATATTTT CASSFGRARAGNTIYF NA TRBJ1-3 TRBV9 NA
TGTGCCTCCGCCGGGACTACTAACAATGAGCAGTTCTTC CASAGTTNNEQFF TRBD2 TRBJ2-1 TRBV10-3 NA
TGTGCCAGCAGCTTAGCGGGACAGGGTTACTATGGCTACACCTTC CASSLAGQGYYGYTF TRBD1 TRBJ1-2 TRBV7-8 NA
TGTGCCAGCGATGCGGGGTGGTCAGGTGTCTACGAGCAGTACTTC CASDAGWSGVYEQYF NA TRBJ2-7 TRBV6-5 NA
TGTGCCAGCAGGACAGGGAACAATCAGCCCCAGCATTTT CASRTGNNQPQHF TRBD1 TRBJ1-5 TRBV28 few
TGTGCCAGCATCACCCCCCGAGATCATGACAGACCTCTCCCCGAGCAGTACTTC CASITPRDHDRPLPEQYF NA TRBJ2-7 TRBV21-1 NA
TGTGCCAGCAGTTTATCGGGGGCGGCTAACTATGGCTACACCTTC CASSLSGAANYGYTF NA TRBJ1-2 TRBV28 NA
TGTGCCAGCAGTACAGGGAATCAGCCCCAGCATTTT CASSTGNQPQHF NA TRBJ1-5 TRBV19 NA
TGTGCCAGCGGGGGGGGGAACATAGCCAAAAACATTCAGTACTTC CASGGGNIAKNIQYF TRBD2 TRBJ2-4 TRBV6-5 NA
TGTGCCAGCAGCCATATTGCGGGAGGGTTGGAGACCCAGTACTTC CASSHIAGGLETQYF TRBD2 TRBJ2-5 TRBV11-2 NA
TGTGCCAGCAGCTTCGGCAGGGGGGGATACAATGAGCAGTTCTTC CASSFGRGGYNEQFF NA TRBJ2-1 TRBV7-3 NA
TGTGCCATTTCCCGCACAGATACGCAGTATTTT CAISRTDTQYF NA TRBJ2-3 TRBV28 NA
TGTGCCAGCAGCACCTCTGGGGCCAACGTCCTGACTTTC CASSTSGANVLTF NA TRBJ2-6 TRBV6-2/TRBV6-3 NA
TGTGCCAGCAGCTTGGCGTGGATCACTACGAATGAAAAACTGTTTTTT CASSLAWITTNEKLFF NA TRBJ1-4 TRBV5-5 NA
TGTGCCAGCACGCTGGGGGGGTATGGCTACACCTTC CASTLGGYGYTF NA TRBJ1-2 TRBV28 once
TGTGCCAGCAGCAAGCCCTCCCCCCCTTTTAACTATGGCTACACCTTC CASSKPSPPFNYGYTF NA TRBJ1-2 TRBV21-1 NA
TGCAGCGTTGAACAGGCGGGAGGGCTTACAGATACGCAGTATTTT CSVEQAGGLTDTQYF TRBD2 TRBJ2-3 TRBV29-1 NA
TGTGCCAGCAGTTACGGACAGGGGGCGGGAGGCTACACCTTC CASSYGQGAGGYTF TRBD1 TRBJ1-2 TRBV6-6 NA
TGTGCCAGCAGTCCTACAGACAAGGGCAATCAGCCCCAGCATTTT CASSPTDKGNQPQHF NA TRBJ1-5 TRBV27 NA
TGCGCCAGCAGCTTGGTAGGGGGCTGGGATTCACCCCTCCACTTT CASSLVGGWDSPLHF TRBD1 TRBJ1-6 TRBV5-1 NA
TGTGCCAGCAGCCTCGCCAGGCTAGCGACCGGGGAGCTGTTTTTT CASSLARLATGELFF NA TRBJ2-2 TRBV7-8 few